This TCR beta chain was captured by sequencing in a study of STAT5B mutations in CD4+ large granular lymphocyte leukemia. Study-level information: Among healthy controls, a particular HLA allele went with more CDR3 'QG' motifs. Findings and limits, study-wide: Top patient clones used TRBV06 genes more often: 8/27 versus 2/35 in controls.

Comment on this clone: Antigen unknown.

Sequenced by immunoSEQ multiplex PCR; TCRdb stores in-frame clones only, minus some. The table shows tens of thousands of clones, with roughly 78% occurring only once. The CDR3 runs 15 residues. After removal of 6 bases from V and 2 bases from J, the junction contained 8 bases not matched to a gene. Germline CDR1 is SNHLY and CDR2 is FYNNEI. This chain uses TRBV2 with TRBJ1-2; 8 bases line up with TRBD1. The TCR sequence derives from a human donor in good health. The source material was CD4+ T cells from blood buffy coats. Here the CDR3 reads CASSITGGENYGYTF. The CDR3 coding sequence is TGTGCCAGCAGCATAACAGGGGGGGAAAACTATGGCTACACCTTC.